The T cell receptor beta chain described here comes from a study of T-cell memory formation after mild COVID-19. Germline loops: CDR1 MRHNA, CDR2 SNTAGT. The V and J ends lost 4 bases and 4 bases, in that order; junction bases with no gene match: 3. CDR3 length: 15 amino acids. TCRdb analysed the 5' RACE reads with MiXCR anew, one entry per CDR3 protein. Altogether a few hundred thousand distinct CDR3 sequences are present, roughly a fifth being singletons, with the ten largest covering approximately 21%. This clonotype was counted only a few times. The V call is TRBV6-4, the J call TRBJ2-3, with 12 bases fitting TRBD1. Sequenced: PBMCs or a T cell subset sorted from them (not recorded which). The clonotype was recovered from a man aged 18-30 years who had mild COVID-19 (a few samples of this study predate the infection). Cell type and time point are not known. The CDR3, as DNA: TGTGCCAGCAGTGTCGGGACAGGGGGCGCAGATACGCAGTATTTT. Its translation: CASSVGTGGADTQYF.